A single TCR beta chain is shown here with its context. Its specificity is not known. The ends were cut back, 8 bases at V and 0 bases at J, with 13 bases in the middle. The CDR3 covers 14 residues. Per the germline V gene, CDR1 is MGHDK and CDR2 is SYGVNS. Profiling relied on immunoSEQ multiplex PCR, and the TCRdb table lists in-frame clones only, not all of them. The sample contains 120,000 or so clones, about 90% of which appear only once. The study gave focal radiation plus ipilimumab CTLA-4 blockade to patients with chemo-refractory metastatic non-small-cell lung cancer. The sample originates from a study of radiotherapy plus CTLA-4 blockade in lung cancer. At the level of the study: An objective response was seen in 15% to 20% of patients, and disease control in 25% to 40%.

Findings of the study overall: Blood-borne expansion of tumor-derived TCR clones followed radiotherapy plus ipilimumab. According to reports, early shifts in blood T cell clones, alongside interferon-beta, forecast response most accurately.

This receptor was taken from a human donor with non-small cell lung cancer that progressed on radiotherapy plus ipilimumab. The sample in question was peripheral blood, obtained from a patient treated with radiotherapy plus ipilimumab. V usage is TRBV25-1 and J usage is TRBJ1-1; perhaps TRBD1 as D (5 bases). CDR3 DNA: TGTGCCAGCGCCCATGGGGGGTTGAACACTGAAGCTTTCTTT. Protein: CASAHGGLNTEAFF. The whole variable domain, remainder taken from reference TRBV25-1 and TRBJ1-1, is EADIYQTPRYLVIGTGKKITLECSQTMGHDKMYWYQQDPGMELHLIHYSYGVNSTEKGDLSSESTVSRIRTEHFPLTLESARPSHTSQYLCASAHGGLNTEAFFGQGTRLTVV.